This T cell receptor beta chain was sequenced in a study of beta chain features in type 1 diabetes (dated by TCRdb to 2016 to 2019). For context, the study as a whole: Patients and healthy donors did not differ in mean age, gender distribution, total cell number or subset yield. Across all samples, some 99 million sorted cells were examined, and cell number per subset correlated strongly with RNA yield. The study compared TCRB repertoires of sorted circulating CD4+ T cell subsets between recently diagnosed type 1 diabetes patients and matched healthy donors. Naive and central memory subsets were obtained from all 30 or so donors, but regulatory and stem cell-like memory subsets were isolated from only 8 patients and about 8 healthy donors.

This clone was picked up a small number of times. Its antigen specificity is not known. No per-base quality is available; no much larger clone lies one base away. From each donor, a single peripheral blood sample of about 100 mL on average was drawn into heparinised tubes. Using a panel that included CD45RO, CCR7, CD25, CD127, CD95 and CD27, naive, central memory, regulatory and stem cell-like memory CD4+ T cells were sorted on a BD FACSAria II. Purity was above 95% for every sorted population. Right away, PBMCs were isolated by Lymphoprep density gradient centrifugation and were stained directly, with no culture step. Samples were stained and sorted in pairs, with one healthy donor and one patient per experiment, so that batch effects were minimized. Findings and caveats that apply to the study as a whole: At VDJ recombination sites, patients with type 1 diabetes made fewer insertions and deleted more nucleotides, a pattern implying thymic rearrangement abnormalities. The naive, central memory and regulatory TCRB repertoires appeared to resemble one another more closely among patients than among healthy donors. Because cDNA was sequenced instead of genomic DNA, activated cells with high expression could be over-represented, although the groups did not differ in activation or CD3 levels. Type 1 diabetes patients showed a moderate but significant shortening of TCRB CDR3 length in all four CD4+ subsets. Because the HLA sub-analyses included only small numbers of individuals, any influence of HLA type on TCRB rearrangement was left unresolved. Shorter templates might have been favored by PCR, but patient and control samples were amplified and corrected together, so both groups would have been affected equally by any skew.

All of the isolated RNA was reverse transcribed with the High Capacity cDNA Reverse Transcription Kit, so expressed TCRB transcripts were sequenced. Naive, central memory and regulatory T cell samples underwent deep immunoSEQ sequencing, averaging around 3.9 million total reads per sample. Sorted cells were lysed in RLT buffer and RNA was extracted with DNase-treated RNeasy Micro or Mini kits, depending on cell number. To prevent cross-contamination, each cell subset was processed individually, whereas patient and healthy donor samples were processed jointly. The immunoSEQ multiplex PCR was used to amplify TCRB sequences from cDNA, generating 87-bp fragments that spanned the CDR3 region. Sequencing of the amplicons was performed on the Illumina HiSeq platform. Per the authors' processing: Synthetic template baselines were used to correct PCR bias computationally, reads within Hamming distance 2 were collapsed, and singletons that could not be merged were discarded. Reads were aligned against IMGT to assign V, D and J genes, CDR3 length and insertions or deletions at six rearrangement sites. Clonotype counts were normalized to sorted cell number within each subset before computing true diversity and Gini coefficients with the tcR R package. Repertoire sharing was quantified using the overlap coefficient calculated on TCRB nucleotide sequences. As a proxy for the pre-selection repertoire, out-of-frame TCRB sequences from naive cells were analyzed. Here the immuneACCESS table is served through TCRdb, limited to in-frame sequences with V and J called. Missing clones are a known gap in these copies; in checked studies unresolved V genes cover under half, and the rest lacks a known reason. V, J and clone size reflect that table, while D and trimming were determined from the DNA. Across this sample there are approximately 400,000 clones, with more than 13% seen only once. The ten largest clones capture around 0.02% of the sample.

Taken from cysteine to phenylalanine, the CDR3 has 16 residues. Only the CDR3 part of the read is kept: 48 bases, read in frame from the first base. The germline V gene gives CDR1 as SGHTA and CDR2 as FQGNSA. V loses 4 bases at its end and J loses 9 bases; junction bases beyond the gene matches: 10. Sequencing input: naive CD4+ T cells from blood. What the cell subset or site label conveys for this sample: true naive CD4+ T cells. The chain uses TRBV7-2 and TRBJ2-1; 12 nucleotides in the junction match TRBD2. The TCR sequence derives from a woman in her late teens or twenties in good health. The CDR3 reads CASSSGLAGPEGEQFF. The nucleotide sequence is TGTGCCAGCAGCTCAGGACTAGCGGGACCTGAGGGTGAGCAGTTCTTC.